This entry describes one TCR beta chain. The target antigen is unknown. The sample has other DNA sequences that encode this CDR3 too. The data stem from a study of shared clonotypes between healthy human individuals. Study results and caveats: Naive subsets typically showed greater estimated richness than memory subsets.

Using immunoSEQ multiplex PCR, the repertoire was profiled, and TCRdb retains in-frame clones only, with some absent. This sample has over 2 million clones; 92% occur once, and the top ten carry around 0.38%. The source is a man between 18 and 29 years old in good health. Some clones in this sample may be carry-over from other donors' samples. The sample comprised naive CD4+ T cells from PBMCs. Stated subset: CD45RA+ positively selected.

CDR3 sequence reads: CASSFGSSYNEQFF. The CDR3 DNA reads as TGTGCCAGCAGCTTTGGTAGCAGTTACAATGAGCAGTTCTTC. The chain is built from TRBV5-6 and TRBJ2-1; no clear D gene. V was shortened by 2 bases and J by 4 bases, with 10 bases between the two germline ends. Per the germline V gene, CDR1 is SGHDT and CDR2 is YYEEEE. This CDR3 spans 14 amino acids.